A selection of T cell receptor beta chains follows, all from one sample in a study of CD8+ T cells in alopecia areata. Sequencing was performed with immunoSEQ multiplex PCR; in TCRdb, only in-frame clones are kept and a portion is missing. The table records 110,000 to 150,000 clones, around 60% of them present only once. The material sequenced was CD4+ T cells sorted from blood, taken at week 0. The receptors shown here come from a human donor with alopecia areata. Both conserved end residues are part of each CDR3. The D gene is left open where the match is weak. Only some rows state a clone size, as once, few, many or a class for expanded clones.

>-|TRBJ1-4|TRBV30|-
CAWAGLGGEKLFF
TGTGCCTGGGCAGGGTTAGGAGGTGAAAAACTGTTTTTT
>-|TRBJ1-5|TRBV4-2|TRBD1
CASSQGTGGNQPQHF
TGTGCCAGCAGCCAAGGGACAGGGGGCAATCAGCCCCAGCATTTT
>-|TRBJ2-4|TRBV5-4|TRBD1
CASSDREGGTKNIQYF
TGTGCCAGCAGCGACAGGGAAGGGGGTACAAAAAACATTCAGTACTTC
>-|TRBJ2-6|TRBV23-1|-
CASSQSGREFISGANVLTF
TGCGCCAGCAGTCAATCCGGCAGGGAGTTCATCTCTGGGGCCAACGTCCTGACTTTC
>-|TRBJ2-7|TRBV7-9|-
CASSFGSGEQYF
TGTGCCAGCAGCTTCGGCTCGGGCGAGCAGTACTTC
>few|TRBJ1-6|TRBV27|TRBD1
CASSAGQNNSPLHF
TGTGCCAGCAGTGCGGGACAGAATAATTCACCCCTCCACTTT
>few|TRBJ2-1|TRBV5-1|TRBD2
CASSLEGGGPNEQFF
TGCGCCAGCAGCTTGGAAGGCGGGGGGCCCAATGAGCAGTTCTTC
>few|TRBJ2-5|TRBV10-3|TRBD1
CAISAATGGQETQYF
TGTGCCATCAGTGCTGCGACAGGGGGGCAAGAGACCCAGTACTTC
>-|TRBJ1-1|TRBV13|TRBD1
CASSKQGAGTEAFF
TGTGCCAGCAGCAAACAGGGGGCTGGTACTGAAGCTTTCTTT
>once|TRBJ1-1|TRBV30|-
CAWSRGKTGTPNTEAFF
TGTGCCTGGAGTAGAGGTAAAACCGGAACCCCGAACACTGAAGCTTTCTTT
>many|TRBJ2-5|TRBV5-1|-
CASSLDQETQYF
TGCGCCAGCAGCTTGGACCAAGAGACCCAGTACTTC
>few|TRBJ1-2|TRBV6-5|TRBD1
CASSRQGRLGGYTF
TGTGCCAGCAGTCGACAGGGGAGATTAGGTGGCTACACCTTC
>few|TRBJ1-2|TRBV25-1|-
CASSQGSGGYTF
TGTGCCAGCAGCCAGGGATCGGGGGGCTACACCTTC
>-|TRBJ1-2|TRBV30|-
CAWSVRPSGGINYGYTF
TGTGCCTGGAGTGTACGGCCCTCTGGGGGGATTAACTATGGCTACACCTTC
>once|TRBJ1-1|TRBV7-2|-
CASSRQTGGSTEAFF
TGTGCCAGCAGCCGACAGACAGGCGGAAGCACTGAAGCTTTCTTT
>few|TRBJ2-7|TRBV29-1|TRBD1
CSVGDRDYEQYF
TGCAGCGTTGGGGACAGGGACTACGAGCAGTACTTC
>-|TRBJ2-7|TRBV29-1|-
CSVQRDSSSYEQYF
TGCAGCGTTCAGCGGGACAGTAGCTCCTACGAGCAGTACTTC
>few|TRBJ1-6|TRBV7-9|-
CASSPGIFDNSPLHF
TGTGCCAGCAGCCCCGGGATTTTTGATAATTCACCCCTCCACTTT
>-|TRBJ1-2|TRBV10-3|-
CAISESPYGYTF
TGTGCCATCAGTGAGTCGCCCTATGGCTACACCTTC
>few|TRBJ1-2|TRBV29-1|TRBD1
CSVVTGDGYTF
TGCAGCGTCGTAACAGGGGATGGCTACACCTTC
>-|TRBJ2-4|TRBV7-2|-
CASSSSLAGYIQYF
TGTGCCAGCAGCTCAAGCCTAGCAGGATACATTCAGTACTTC
>-|TRBJ1-1|TRBV2|-
CASSVLGGTEAFF
TGTGCCAGCAGTGTTCTGGGTGGGACTGAAGCTTTCTTT
>once|TRBJ2-1|TRBV29-1|-
CSVEVGNEQFF
TGCAGCGTCGAGGTTGGTAATGAGCAGTTCTTC
>-|TRBJ2-1|TRBV2|-
CASNRAEGDEQFF
TGTGCCAGCAACCGGGCTGAGGGGGATGAGCAGTTCTTC
>few|TRBJ2-4|TRBV29-1|TRBD1
CSVARQGKAKNIQYF
TGCAGCGTTGCCAGACAGGGAAAAGCCAAAAACATTCAGTACTTC
>-|TRBJ2-3|TRBV15|TRBD2
CATSRGGGAADTQYF
TGTGCCACCAGCAGGGGCGGGGGGGCCGCAGATACGCAGTATTTT
>-|TRBJ2-3|TRBV18|TRBD2
CASSRSGVGTDTQYF
TGTGCCAGCTCACGGAGCGGGGTAGGGACAGATACGCAGTATTTT
>-|TRBJ2-5|TRBV30|-
CAWSVQGETQYF
TGTGCCTGGAGTGTGCAGGGAGAGACCCAGTACTTC
>once|TRBJ1-6|TRBV30|TRBD1
CAWSTRGQGNSPLHF
TGTGCCTGGAGTACCCGGGGACAGGGGAATTCACCCCTCCACTTT
>few|TRBJ1-1|TRBV2|-
CASSDRGRLNTEAFF
TGTGCCAGCAGTGATCGAGGTCGGTTGAACACTGAAGCTTTCTTT
>few|TRBJ1-2|TRBV21-1|-
CADRGGTYGYTF
TGTGCGGACAGAGGGGGGACCTATGGCTACACCTTC
>few|TRBJ2-5|TRBV7-9|-
CASSFGSSETQYF
TGTGCCAGCAGCTTTGGAAGTTCTGAGACCCAGTACTTC
>-|TRBJ1-1|TRBV29-1|-
CSVGERMTEAFF
TGCTCGGTCGGGGAACGGATGACTGAAGCTTTCTTT
>-|TRBJ2-5|TRBV5-1|TRBD2
CASRPSLAGETQYF
TGCGCCAGCCGCCCGAGTCTAGCGGGAGAGACCCAGTACTTC
>-|TRBJ2-5|TRBV30|TRBD2
CAWKLAGPTETQYF
TGTGCCTGGAAACTAGCGGGGCCTACCGAGACCCAGTACTTC
>few|TRBJ1-1|TRBV29-1|TRBD1
CSAMTGANTEAFF
TGCAGCGCGATGACAGGGGCAAACACTGAAGCTTTCTTT
>-|TRBJ2-2|TRBV30|TRBD1
CAWSVGQGTGELFF
TGTGCCTGGAGTGTAGGACAGGGGACCGGGGAGCTGTTTTTT
>-|TRBJ2-5|TRBV7-2|-
CASSLAQGSFPAGAQYF
TGTGCCAGCAGCTTAGCCCAGGGCTCGTTTCCCGCCGGGGCCCAGTACTTC
>-|TRBJ2-1|TRBV5-4|-
CASSLRTRPYNEQFF
TGTGCCAGCAGCTTGCGGACACGTCCCTACAATGAGCAGTTCTTC
>-|TRBJ1-1|TRBV30|-
CAWIKRGSEAFF
TGTGCCTGGATTAAACGGGGAAGTGAAGCTTTCTTT
>few|TRBJ1-2|TRBV30|TRBD1
CAGFHRGDYGYTF
TGTGCCGGCTTCCACAGGGGGGACTATGGCTACACCTTC
>-|TRBJ2-3|TRBV25-1|TRBD1
CASSEVPGQGPSTDTQYF
TGTGCCAGCAGTGAAGTGCCCGGACAGGGCCCTAGCACAGATACGCAGTATTTT
>-|TRBJ2-7|TRBV19|TRBD1
CASRGPLYEQYF
TGTGCCTCAAGGGGGCCTCTCTACGAGCAGTACTTC
>-|TRBJ2-3|TRBV6-5|-
CASRLGPADTQYF
TGTGCCAGCAGGTTGGGTCCCGCAGATACGCAGTATTTT
>-|TRBJ2-5|TRBV7-2|TRBD1
CASTVGQGQETQYF
TGTGCCAGCACCGTTGGACAGGGACAAGAGACCCAGTACTTC
>-|TRBJ1-5|TRBV14|-
CASSHEESGQNQPQHF
TGTGCCAGCAGCCACGAGGAAAGCGGACAGAATCAGCCCCAGCATTTT
>-|TRBJ2-7|TRBV6-5|-
CASSYGGPAYEQYF
TGTGCCAGCAGTTACGGAGGACCTGCCTACGAGCAGTACTTC
>-|TRBJ2-4|TRBV2|TRBD1
CASSGGTGLAKNIQYF
TGTGCCAGCAGTGGAGGGACAGGGTTAGCCAAAAACATTCAGTACTTC
>-|TRBJ1-5|TRBV19|-
CASSIRANQPQHF
TGTGCCAGTAGTATCAGGGCTAATCAGCCCCAGCATTTT
>few|TRBJ1-6|TRBV5-1|-
CASSLGGDPRVGSPLHF
TGCGCCAGCAGCCTTGGAGGGGACCCGAGAGTCGGTTCACCCCTCCACTTT
>-|TRBJ2-3|TRBV7-2|TRBD2
CASSFHGGVTDTQYF
TGTGCCAGCAGCTTCCACGGGGGGGTGACAGATACGCAGTATTTT
>-|TRBJ2-7|TRBV30|TRBD2
CAWSYVGGYEQYF
TGTGCCTGGTCTTATGTGGGGGGGTACGAGCAGTACTTC
>-|TRBJ1-5|TRBV7-8|-
CASSLQGSSNQPQHF
TGTGCCAGCAGTCTCCAGGGAAGTAGCAATCAGCCCCAGCATTTT
>few|TRBJ2-5|TRBV7-2|-
CASSFRDYQETQYF
TGTGCCAGCAGCTTCCGGGACTACCAAGAGACCCAGTACTTC
>-|TRBJ2-3|TRBV5-1|-
CASSEEQVTDTQYF
TGCGCCAGCAGCGAGGAACAGGTCACAGATACGCAGTATTTT
>-|TRBJ2-5|TRBV9|-
CASSVGGETQYF
TGTGCCAGCAGCGTAGGGGGAGAGACCCAGTACTTC
>-|TRBJ1-6|TRBV28|TRBD1
CASRGQPLGPLHF
TGTGCCAGCAGGGGACAGCCCCTTGGTCCCCTCCACTTT